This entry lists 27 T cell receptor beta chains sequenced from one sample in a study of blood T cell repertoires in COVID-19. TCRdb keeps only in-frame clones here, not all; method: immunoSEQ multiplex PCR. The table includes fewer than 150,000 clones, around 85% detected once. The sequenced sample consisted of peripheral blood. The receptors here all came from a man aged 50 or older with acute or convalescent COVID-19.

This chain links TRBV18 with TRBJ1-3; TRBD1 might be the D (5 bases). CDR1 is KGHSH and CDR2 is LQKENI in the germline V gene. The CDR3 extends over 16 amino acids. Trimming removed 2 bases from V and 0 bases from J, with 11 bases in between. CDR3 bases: TGTGCCAGCTCACCAGGGGCAGCGAGCTCTGGAAACACCATATATTTT. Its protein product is CASSPGAASSGNTIYF.

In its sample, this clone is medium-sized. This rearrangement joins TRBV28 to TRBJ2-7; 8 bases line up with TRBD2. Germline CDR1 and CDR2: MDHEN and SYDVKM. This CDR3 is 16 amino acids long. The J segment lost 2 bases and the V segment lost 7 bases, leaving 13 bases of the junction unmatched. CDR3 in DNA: TGTGCCAGCACCGACCCCGCGGTAGCGGGGACCTACGAGCAGTACTTC. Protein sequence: CASTDPAVAGTYEQYF.

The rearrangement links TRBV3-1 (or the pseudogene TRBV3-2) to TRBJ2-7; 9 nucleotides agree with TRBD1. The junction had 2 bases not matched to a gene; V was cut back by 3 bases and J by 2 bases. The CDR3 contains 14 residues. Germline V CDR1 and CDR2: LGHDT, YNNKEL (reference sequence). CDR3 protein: CASSQGQGPYEQYF. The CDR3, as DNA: TGTGCCAGCAGCCAGGGACAGGGCCCCTACGAGCAGTACTTC.

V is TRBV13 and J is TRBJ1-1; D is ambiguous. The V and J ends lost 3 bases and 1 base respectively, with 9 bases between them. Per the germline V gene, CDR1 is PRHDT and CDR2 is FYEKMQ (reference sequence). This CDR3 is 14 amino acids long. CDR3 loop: CASSFRLGNTEAFF. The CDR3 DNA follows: TGTGCCAGCAGCTTTAGACTTGGGAACACTGAAGCTTTCTTT.

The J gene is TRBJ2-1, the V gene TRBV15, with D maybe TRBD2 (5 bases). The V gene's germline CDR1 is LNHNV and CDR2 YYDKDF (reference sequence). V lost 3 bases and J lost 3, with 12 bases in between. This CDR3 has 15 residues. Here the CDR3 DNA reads TGTGCCACCAGCAGTGCTAGCAGATACTACAATGAGCAGTTCTTC. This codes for CATSSASRYYNEQFF. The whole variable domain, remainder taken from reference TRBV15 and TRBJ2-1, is DAMVIQNPRYQVTQFGKPVTLSCSQTLNHNVMYWYQQKSSQAPKLLFHYYDKDFNNEADTPDNFQSRRPNTSFCFLDIRSPGLGDTAMYLCATSSASRYYNEQFFGPGTRLTVL.

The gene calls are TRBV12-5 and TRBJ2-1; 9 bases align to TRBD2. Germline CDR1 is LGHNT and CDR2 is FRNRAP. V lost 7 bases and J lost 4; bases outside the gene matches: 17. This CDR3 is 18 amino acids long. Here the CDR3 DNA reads TGTGCTAGTGTCTTTAGCGGGGGCGGGCGTGGAGGATACAATGAGCAGTTCTTC. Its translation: CASVFSGGGRGGYNEQFF.

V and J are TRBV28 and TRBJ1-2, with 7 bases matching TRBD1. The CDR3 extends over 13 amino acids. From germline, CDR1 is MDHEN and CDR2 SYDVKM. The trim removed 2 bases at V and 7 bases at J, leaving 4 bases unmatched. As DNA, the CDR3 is TGTGCCAGCAGTTTACTTACAGGGGTTGGCTACACCTTC. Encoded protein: CASSLLTGVGYTF.

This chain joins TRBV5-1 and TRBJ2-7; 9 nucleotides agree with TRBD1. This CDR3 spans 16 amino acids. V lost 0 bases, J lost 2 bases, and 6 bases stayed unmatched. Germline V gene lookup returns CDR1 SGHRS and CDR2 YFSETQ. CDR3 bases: TGCGCCAGCAGCTTGGCCGGGACAGGGAATCCCTACGAGCAGTACTTC. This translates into CASSLAGTGNPYEQYF.

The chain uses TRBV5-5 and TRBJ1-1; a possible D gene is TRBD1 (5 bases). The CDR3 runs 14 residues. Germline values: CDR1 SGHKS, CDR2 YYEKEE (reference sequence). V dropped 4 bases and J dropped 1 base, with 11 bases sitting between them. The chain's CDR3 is CASSAGRANTEAFF. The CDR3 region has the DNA TGTGCCAGCAGCGCGGGACGTGCGAACACTGAAGCTTTCTTT. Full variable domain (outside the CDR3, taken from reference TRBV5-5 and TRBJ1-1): DAGVTQSPTHLIKTRGQQVTLRCSPISGHKSVSWYQQVLGQGPQFIFQYYEKEERGRGNFPDRFSARQFPNYSSELNVNALLLGDSALYLCASSAGRANTEAFFGQGTRLTVV.

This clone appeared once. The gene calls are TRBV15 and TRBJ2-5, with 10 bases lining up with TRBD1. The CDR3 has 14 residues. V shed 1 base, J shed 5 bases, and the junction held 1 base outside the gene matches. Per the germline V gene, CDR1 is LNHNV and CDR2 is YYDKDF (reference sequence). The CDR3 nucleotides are TGTGCCACCAGCAGAGGGACAGGGGGGGAGACCCAGTACTTC. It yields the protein CATSRGTGGETQYF.

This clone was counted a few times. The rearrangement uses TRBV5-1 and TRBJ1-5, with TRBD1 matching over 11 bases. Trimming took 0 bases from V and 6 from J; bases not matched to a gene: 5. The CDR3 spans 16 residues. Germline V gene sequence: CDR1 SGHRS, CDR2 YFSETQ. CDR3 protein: CASSLAPGQGGQPQHF. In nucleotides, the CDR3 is TGCGCCAGCAGCTTGGCGCCGGGACAGGGGGGTCAGCCCCAGCATTTT.

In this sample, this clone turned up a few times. CDR3 region: CSVDAGLAGGNYEQYF. DNA for the CDR3: TGCAGCGTTGACGCGGGACTAGCGGGAGGAAACTACGAGCAGTACTTC. The J gene is TRBJ2-7, the V gene TRBV29-1; 15 bases map to TRBD2. The CDR3 extends over 16 amino acids. CDR1 is SQVTM, CDR2 ANQGSEA, per germline. V was pared by 3 bases and J by 3 bases, with 6 bases of the junction left unmatched.

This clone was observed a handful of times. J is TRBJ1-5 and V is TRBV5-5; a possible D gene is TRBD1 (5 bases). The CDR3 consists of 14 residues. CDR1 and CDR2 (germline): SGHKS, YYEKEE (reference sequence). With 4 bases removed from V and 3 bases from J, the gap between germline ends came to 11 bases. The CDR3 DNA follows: TGTGCCAGCAGCCAGTCAGGGCTCAATCAGCCCCAGCATTTT. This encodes CASSQSGLNQPQHF.

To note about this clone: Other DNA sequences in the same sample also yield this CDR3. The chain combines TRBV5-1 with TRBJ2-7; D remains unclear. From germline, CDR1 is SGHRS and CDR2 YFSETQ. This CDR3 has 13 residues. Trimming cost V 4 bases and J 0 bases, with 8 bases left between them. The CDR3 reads CASSPGLSYEQYF. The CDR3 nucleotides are TGCGCCAGCAGCCCTGGGCTCTCCTACGAGCAGTACTTC.

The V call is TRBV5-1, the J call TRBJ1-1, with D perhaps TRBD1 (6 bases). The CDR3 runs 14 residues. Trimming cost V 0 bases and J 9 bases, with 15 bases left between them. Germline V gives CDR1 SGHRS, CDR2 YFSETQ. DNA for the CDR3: TGCGCCAGCAGCTTGGGGGGGACAATGAGGAAAGCTTTCTTT. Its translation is CASSLGGTMRKAFF.

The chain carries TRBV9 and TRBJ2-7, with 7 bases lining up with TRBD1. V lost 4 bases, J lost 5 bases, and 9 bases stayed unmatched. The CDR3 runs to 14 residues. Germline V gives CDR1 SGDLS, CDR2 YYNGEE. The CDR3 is CASSPILTGDEQYF. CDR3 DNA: TGTGCCAGCAGCCCAATACTAACAGGGGACGAGCAGTACTTC.

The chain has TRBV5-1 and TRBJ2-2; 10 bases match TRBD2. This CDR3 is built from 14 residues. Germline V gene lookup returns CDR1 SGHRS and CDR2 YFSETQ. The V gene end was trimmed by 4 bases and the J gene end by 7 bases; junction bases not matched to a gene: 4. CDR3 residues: CASSRSSGSGELFF. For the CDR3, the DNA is TGCGCCAGCAGCCGTTCTAGCGGGAGCGGGGAGCTGTTTTTT.

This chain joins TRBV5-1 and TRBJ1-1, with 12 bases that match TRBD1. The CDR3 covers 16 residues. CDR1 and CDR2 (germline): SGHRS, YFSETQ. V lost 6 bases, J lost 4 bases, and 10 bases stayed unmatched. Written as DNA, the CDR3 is TGCGCCAGCACCAATGCCGGGACAGGGGGCGGCACTGAAGCTTTCTTT. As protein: CASTNAGTGGGTEAFF.

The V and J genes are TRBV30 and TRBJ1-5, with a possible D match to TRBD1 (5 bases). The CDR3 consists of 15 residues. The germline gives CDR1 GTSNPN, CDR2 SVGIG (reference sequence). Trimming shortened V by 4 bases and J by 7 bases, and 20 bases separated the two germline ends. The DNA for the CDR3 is TGTGCCTGGACCATTCAGGGTGCCCACAGACAGCCCCAGCATTTT. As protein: CAWTIQGAHRQPQHF.

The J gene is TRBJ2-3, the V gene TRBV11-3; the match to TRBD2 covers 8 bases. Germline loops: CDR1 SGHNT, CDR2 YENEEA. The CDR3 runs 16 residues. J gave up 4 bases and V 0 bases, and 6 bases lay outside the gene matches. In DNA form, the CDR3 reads TGTGCCAGCAGCTTAGAGCCAGCGGGAGTGGCAGATACGCAGTATTTT. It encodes CASSLEPAGVADTQYF.

The CDR3: CASSERGTGATDTQYF. In DNA, the CDR3 is TGTGCCAGCAGTGAAAGGGGGACAGGGGCCACAGATACGCAGTATTTT. The genes are TRBV25-1 and TRBJ2-3; 10 positions agree with TRBD1. Trimming cost V 2 bases and J 2 bases; bases outside gene matches: 4. The CDR3 runs to 16 residues. Germline V gives CDR1 MGHDK, CDR2 SYGVNS.

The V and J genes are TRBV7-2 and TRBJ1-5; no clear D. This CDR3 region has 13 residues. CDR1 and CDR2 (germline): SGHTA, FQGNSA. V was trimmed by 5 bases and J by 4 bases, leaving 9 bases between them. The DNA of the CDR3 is TGTGCCAGCAGCGACACCCCGAATCAGCCCCAGCATTTT. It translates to CASSDTPNQPQHF.

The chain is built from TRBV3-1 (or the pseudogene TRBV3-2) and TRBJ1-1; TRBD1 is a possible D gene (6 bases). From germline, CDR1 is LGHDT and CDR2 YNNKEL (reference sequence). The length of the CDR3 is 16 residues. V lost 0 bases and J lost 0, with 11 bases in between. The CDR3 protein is CASSQDGGGLNTEAFF. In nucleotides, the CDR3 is TGTGCCAGCAGCCAAGATGGGGGGGGCTTGAACACTGAAGCTTTCTTT.

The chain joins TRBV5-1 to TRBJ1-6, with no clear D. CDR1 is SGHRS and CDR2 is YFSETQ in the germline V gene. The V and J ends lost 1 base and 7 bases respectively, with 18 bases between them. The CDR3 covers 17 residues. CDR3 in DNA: TGCGCCAGCAGCTTGTACCCCGGACTAACCCCGAATTCACCCCTCCACTTT. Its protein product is CASSLYPGLTPNSPLHF. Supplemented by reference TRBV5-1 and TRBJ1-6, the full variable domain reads KAGVTQTPRYLIKTRGQQVTLSCSPISGHRSVSWYQQTPGQGLQFLFEYFSETQRNKGNFPGRFSGRQFSNSRSEMNVSTLELGDSALYLCASSLYPGLTPNSPLHFGNGTRLTVT.

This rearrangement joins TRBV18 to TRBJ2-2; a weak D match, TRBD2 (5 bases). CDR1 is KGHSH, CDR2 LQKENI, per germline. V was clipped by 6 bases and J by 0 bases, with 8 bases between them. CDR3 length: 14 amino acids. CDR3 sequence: CASSPTTNTGELFF. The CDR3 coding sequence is TGTGCCAGCTCCCCGACTACGAACACCGGGGAGCTGTTTTTT.

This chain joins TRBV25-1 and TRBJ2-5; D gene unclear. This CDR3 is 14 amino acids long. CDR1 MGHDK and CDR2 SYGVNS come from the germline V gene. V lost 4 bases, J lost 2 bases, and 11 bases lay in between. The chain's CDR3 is CASSVGSTQETQYF. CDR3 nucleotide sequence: TGTGCCAGCAGTGTAGGTTCGACTCAAGAGACCCAGTACTTC.

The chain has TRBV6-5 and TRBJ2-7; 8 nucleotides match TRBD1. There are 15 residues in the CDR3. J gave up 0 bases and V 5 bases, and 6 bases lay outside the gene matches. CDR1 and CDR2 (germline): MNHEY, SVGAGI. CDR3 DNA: TGTGCCAGCAGTCGACAGGGGACCTTCTCCTACGAGCAGTACTTC. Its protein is CASSRQGTFSYEQYF.